The entry below describes one T cell receptor beta chain. The data were taken from a study of blood T cell repertoires in COVID-19. Study background: The study drew acute and convalescent COVID-19 samples from the United States, Italy and Spain. T cells, B-cell-depleted T cells, or PBMCs supplied cDNA or gDNA.

Authors' data handling: Amplification from reference gene primers served as the basis for estimated nucleated cell counts. Clones were sequenced by immunoSEQ multiplex PCR, and TCRdb holds only the in-frame ones, with some missing. The DNA was the basis for D and trimming; V, J and clone size are from that table. The table has about 220,000 clones, approximately 84% seen once. The CDR3 is made up of 11 amino acids. Deletions cut 5 bases from V and 3 bases from J, with 5 bases between. The germline V gene encodes CDR1 MNHEY and CDR2 SVGAGI. This sequence was found in a woman in her thirties who had recovered from COVID-19. The specimen was peripheral blood. The chain uses TRBV6-5 and TRBJ2-7; no clear D gene. CDR3 nucleotides: TGTGCCAGCAGTAACAACTACGAGCAGTACTTC. Amino acid sequence: CASSNNYEQYF.